The 3 T cell receptor beta chains below were found in one sample sequenced in a study of cytomegalovirus exposure and HLA in healthy donors. PCR used 60 Vbeta primers and 13 Jbeta primers. Clones were sequenced by immunoSEQ multiplex PCR, and TCRdb holds only the in-frame ones, with some missing. The sample holds some 93,000 clones, around 10% seen once. Specimen: PBMCs. These receptors were taken from a man aged 50 or older in good health and CMV-seropositive.

This sequence joins TRBV10-3 and TRBJ2-7; 9 bases are a match to TRBD2. Looked up from germline, CDR1 is ENHRY and CDR2 is SYGVKD. The J segment lost 3 bases and the V segment lost 5 bases, leaving 5 bases of the junction unmatched. This CDR3 spans 14 amino acids. The CDR3 loop is CAISRASGNYEQYF. The CDR3 DNA sequence: TGTGCCATCAGTCGGGCTAGCGGGAACTACGAGCAGTACTTC.

V gene TRBV10-3 combines with J gene TRBJ1-6, with D tentatively TRBD1 (6 bases). This CDR3 comprises 13 residues. The germline CDR1 and CDR2 sequences are ENHRY and SYGVKD. The V and J ends lost 6 bases and 8 bases respectively, with 11 bases between them. DNA of the CDR3: TGTGCCATCAGGGACAGTGGGGATTCACCCCTCCACTTT. Translating it yields CAIRDSGDSPLHF.

This clone was seen only a few times. This sequence joins TRBV10-2 and TRBJ2-1, with TRBD2 identical over 14 bases. Trimming cost V 9 bases and J 5 bases; bases outside gene matches: 9. Germline V gene data show CDR1 as WSHSY and CDR2 as SAAADI. The CDR3 totals 16 residues. In DNA, the CDR3 is TGCGCCAGTTCGGGACTAGCGGGAGCATGGGACAATGAGCAGTTCTTC. It is translated as CASSGLAGAWDNEQFF.